This is a list of T cell receptor beta chains from one sample in a study of T cell responses to AZD1222 COVID-19 vaccine. Sequencing used immunoSEQ multiplex PCR; TCRdb keeps in-frame clones, though not all of them. The sample records approximately 110,000 clones, about 90% being singletons. The source material was peripheral blood, sampled on day 0 of AZD1222 vaccination. The receptors shown here come from an adult in good health. Each CDR3 is given with its conserved first and last residue. The D gene is left open where the match is weak. A clone size is listed for some rows: how often the clone was seen (once, few, many), or a class if it is expanded.

size,J,V,D,length,DNA,CDR3
once,TRBJ2-2,TRBV14,NA,15,TGTGCCAGCAGCCCCAACAGGGGAGGGAGCGGGGAGCTGTTTTTT,CASSPNRGGSGELFF
NA,TRBJ2-7,TRBV11-2,TRBD1,15,TGTGCCAGCAGCTTAGCAAGGGACAGGGGTTACGAGCAGTACTTC,CASSLARDRGYEQYF
NA,TRBJ2-7,TRBV3-1/TRBV3-2,NA,14,TGTGCCAGCAGCCATTCCCCGGGGGCCTACGAGCAGTACTTC,CASSHSPGAYEQYF
few,TRBJ1-5,TRBV9,NA,15,TGTGCCAGCAGCCGGAGGGGAAATAGCAATCAGCCCCAGCATTTT,CASSRRGNSNQPQHF
NA,TRBJ1-4,TRBV25-1,NA,16,TGTGCCAGCAGTGCGGGAACAGGGATAGGCGATGAAAAACTGTTTTTT,CASSAGTGIGDEKLFF
NA,TRBJ1-2,TRBV14,NA,12,TGTGCCAGCAGCCAAGAAGTCAGTGGCTACACCTTC,CASSQEVSGYTF
NA,TRBJ2-1,TRBV3-1/TRBV3-2,TRBD2,17,TGTGCCAGCAGCCAACGCCCACTAGCGGCTACCTACAATGAGCAGTTCTTC,CASSQRPLAATYNEQFF
few,TRBJ1-2,TRBV30,NA,15,TGTGCCTCCACCCGGGAGGCTCGTCCTGACTATGGCTACACCTTC,CASTREARPDYGYTF
NA,TRBJ1-6,TRBV10-1,TRBD1,14,TGCGCCAGCAGTGAATGGACAGGGGGTTCACCCCTCCACTTT,CASSEWTGGSPLHF
NA,TRBJ1-2,TRBV29-1,TRBD1,14,TGCAGCGCCCAGGGGGGGTTGGGTAACTATGGCTACACCTTC,CSAQGGLGNYGYTF
NA,TRBJ2-5,TRBV5-1,TRBD2,16,TGCGCCAGCAGCTCGCTTAAGGCGGGAGGCGGGGAGACCCAGTACTTC,CASSSLKAGGGETQYF
NA,TRBJ1-2,TRBV11-2,TRBD1,13,TGTGCCAGCAGCCGACAGGGCCGCTATGGCTACACCTTC,CASSRQGRYGYTF
NA,TRBJ1-2,TRBV7-9,NA,13,TGTGCCAGCAGCTCTGGGGCTCCCTATGGCTACACCTTC,CASSSGAPYGYTF
NA,TRBJ2-5,TRBV3-1/TRBV3-2,TRBD1,16,TGTGCCAGCAGCCTTACGACAGGGGTTAGAGGAGAGACCCAGTACTTC,CASSLTTGVRGETQYF
NA,TRBJ2-7,TRBV6-1,NA,15,TGTGCCAGCAGTGAAGGGAGGACGAGGTGGGGCAAGCAGTACTTC,CASSEGRTRWGKQYF
NA,TRBJ1-1,TRBV6-1,TRBD1,16,TGTGCCAGCAGTGAAGCCAGCGGCAGGGGGCTCCCTGAAGCTTTCTTT,CASSEASGRGLPEAFF
NA,TRBJ1-1,TRBV10-3,NA,13,TGTGCCATCAGGTCTCCAGGGAACACTGAAGCTTTCTTT,CAIRSPGNTEAFF
NA,TRBJ1-1,TRBV18,NA,15,TGTGCCAGCTCACCACCTACAGGCGGTGCCACTGAAGCTTTCTTT,CASSPPTGGATEAFF
NA,TRBJ1-1,TRBV5-5,NA,14,TGTGCCAGCAGCCCAGGGGCTATGAACACTGAAGCTTTCTTT,CASSPGAMNTEAFF
NA,TRBJ1-3,TRBV3-1/TRBV3-2,NA,14,TGTGCCAGCAGCCAAGATGGATCTGGAAACACCATATATTTT,CASSQDGSGNTIYF
NA,TRBJ2-1,TRBV5-5,NA,13,TGTGCCAGCAGCCCGACCTTTAGGAATGAGCAGTTCTTC,CASSPTFRNEQFF
NA,TRBJ1-2,TRBV6-5,NA,16,TGTGCCAGCAGTTACTCGAAGAGCAGGGCTAACTATGGCTACACCTTC,CASSYSKSRANYGYTF
NA,TRBJ2-7,TRBV27,NA,12,TGTGCCAGCTGGGACTCCCCCTACGAGCAGTACTTC,CASWDSPYEQYF
once,TRBJ2-5,TRBV3-1/TRBV3-2,NA,14,TGTGCCAGCAGCCTAGAACACGGTCGGGAGACCCAGTACTTC,CASSLEHGRETQYF
NA,TRBJ1-2,TRBV7-9,NA,13,TGTGCCAGCAGCGACCTCCCCAACTATGGCTACACCTTC,CASSDLPNYGYTF
NA,TRBJ1-6,TRBV6-5,NA,16,TGTGCCAGCAGTTACTGGGTGGCAGGCCGGAATTCACCCCTCCACTTT,CASSYWVAGRNSPLHF
NA,TRBJ1-5,TRBV29-1,TRBD1,16,TGCAGCGTTGAAGACCCATTTAACGACAGGGCTCAGCCCCAGCATTTT,CSVEDPFNDRAQPQHF
NA,TRBJ2-7,TRBV4-2,TRBD1,15,TGTGCCAGCAGCCCCCGGAGGACAGGCTACTACGAGCAGTACTTC,CASSPRRTGYYEQYF
NA,TRBJ2-3,TRBV7-9,NA,15,TGTGCCAGCAGCTCGGTCTCCACTAGCACAGATACGCAGTATTTT,CASSSVSTSTDTQYF
NA,TRBJ1-3,TRBV7-2,TRBD1,16,TGTGCCAGCAGCTTACGCGGGACAGGGTCGGGAAACACCATATATTTT,CASSLRGTGSGNTIYF
NA,TRBJ1-2,TRBV5-5,NA,15,TGTGCCAGCAGCTTGGTTGTGGTAGGGGGCTATGGCTACACCTTC,CASSLVVVGGYGYTF
once,TRBJ2-7,TRBV2,TRBD2,14,TGTGCCAGCAGTGGGGGTGGTAGCGGGAGAGAGCAGTACTTC,CASSGGGSGREQYF
NA,TRBJ2-5,TRBV3-1/TRBV3-2,TRBD2,17,TGTGCCAGCAGCCAAGGGAGGCTAGCGGGAGCCGGAGAGACCCAGTACTTC,CASSQGRLAGAGETQYF
NA,TRBJ2-5,TRBV2,NA,13,TGTGCCAGCACACGGATGGGCCAAGAGACCCAGTACTTC,CASTRMGQETQYF
NA,TRBJ2-7,TRBV4-1,NA,13,TGCGCCAGCAGCCAAGTTAACGCATACGAGCAGTACTTC,CASSQVNAYEQYF
once,TRBJ2-7,TRBV4-1,TRBD1,16,TGCGCCAGCAGCCAAGGGTCCGGGACAGGGGGTTGGGAGCAGTACTTC,CASSQGSGTGGWEQYF
NA,TRBJ1-2,TRBV27,TRBD1,12,TGTGCCAGCAGCCCAGGGGGCTATGGCTACACCTTC,CASSPGGYGYTF
NA,TRBJ1-2,TRBV5-1,TRBD1,12,TGCGCCAGCAAAGTGACAGGGTTCGACTACACCTTC,CASKVTGFDYTF
few,TRBJ1-2,TRBV4-2,TRBD1,16,TGTGCCAGCAGCCCCGTGGGGATGGACAGGGACCATGGCTACACCTTC,CASSPVGMDRDHGYTF
NA,TRBJ2-7,TRBV4-1,TRBD2,20,TGCGCCAGCAGCCAACCCACCGGACTAGCGGGGGAACTTACGAGCTACGAGCAGTACTTC,CASSQPTGLAGELTSYEQYF
few,TRBJ2-5,TRBV9,NA,13,TGTGCCAGCAGCCTTGGGCCAGCCGAGACCCAGTACTTC,CASSLGPAETQYF
NA,TRBJ1-4,TRBV4-1,TRBD1,17,TGCGCCAGCAGCCAAGATTTTAGGGGGCAGGGCACTGAAAAACTGTTTTTT,CASSQDFRGQGTEKLFF
NA,TRBJ1-6,TRBV30,TRBD1,16,TGTGCCTGGACCTCGGGACAGGGAATCTATAATTCACCCCTCCACTTT,CAWTSGQGIYNSPLHF
NA,TRBJ2-5,TRBV7-9,TRBD1,15,TGTGCCAGCAGCTTAGATGGACAGGTAATCGAGACCCAGTACTTC,CASSLDGQVIETQYF
NA,TRBJ2-2,TRBV7-2,NA,15,TGTGCCAGCAGCTTAGGAGGGTACCACACCGGGGAGCTGTTTTTT,CASSLGGYHTGELFF
NA,TRBJ1-1,TRBV5-1,NA,14,TGCGCCAGCAGCTGGACCTCAGGGGACACTGAAGCTTTCTTT,CASSWTSGDTEAFF
NA,TRBJ2-3,TRBV9,NA,16,TGTGCCAGCAGCGTAGGTCGGGAAATTGGAACAGATACGCAGTATTTT,CASSVGREIGTDTQYF
NA,TRBJ2-7,TRBV5-5,TRBD1,16,TGTGCCAGCAGCTTGGGGCCGGGACAGGGTGCCTACGAGCAGTACTTC,CASSLGPGQGAYEQYF